This is a list of T cell receptor beta chains from one sample in a study of blood T cell repertoires in COVID-19. Using immunoSEQ multiplex PCR, the repertoire was profiled, and TCRdb retains in-frame clones only, with some absent. The repertoire holds 200,000 to 250,000 clones, with about 86% as singletons. Sequencing was carried out using peripheral blood. The receptors shown here come from an older woman with acute or convalescent COVID-19. CDR3s include the opening cysteine and the closing phenylalanine or tryptophan. A D gene is named only where the DNA matches it firmly. Clone size is given for some rows only: seen once, a few or many times, or a class if the clone is expanded.

cdr3_aa: CASSQKTPGGGYGYTF
cdr3_nt: TGCGCCAGCAGCCAAAAGACCCCGGGAGGGGGCTATGGCTACACCTTC
j_call: TRBJ1-2
d_call: NA
clone_size: NA
v_call: TRBV4-1

cdr3_aa: CASSQYKRQLGNKDGWATEAFF
cdr3_nt: TGCGCCAGCAGCCAATACAAACGACAGCTGGGGAATAAGGATGGTTGGGCCACTGAAGCTTTCTTT
j_call: TRBJ1-1
d_call: NA
clone_size: NA
v_call: TRBV4-3

cdr3_aa: CAISGASSGNTIYF
cdr3_nt: TGTGCCATCAGTGGGGCGTCGTCCGGAAACACCATATATTTT
j_call: TRBJ1-3
d_call: NA
clone_size: few
v_call: TRBV10-3

cdr3_aa: CASRPRQGPYEQYF
cdr3_nt: TGCGCCAGCAGACCTAGACAGGGGCCCTACGAGCAGTACTTC
j_call: TRBJ2-7
d_call: TRBD1
clone_size: NA
v_call: TRBV5-1

cdr3_aa: CASSTGLETGELFF
cdr3_nt: TGTGCCAGTAGTACAGGACTAGAAACCGGGGAGCTGTTTTTT
j_call: TRBJ2-2
d_call: TRBD2
clone_size: NA
v_call: TRBV19

cdr3_aa: CASSQPGGHYEQYF
cdr3_nt: TGTGCCAGCAGCCAGCCGGGGGGACACTACGAGCAGTACTTC
j_call: TRBJ2-7
d_call: NA
clone_size: few
v_call: TRBV4-2

cdr3_aa: CASSPPRSGNTIYF
cdr3_nt: TGTGCCAGCAGCCCCCCCCGCTCTGGAAACACCATATATTTT
j_call: TRBJ1-3
d_call: NA
clone_size: NA
v_call: TRBV16

cdr3_aa: CASSERGQGLSEAFF
cdr3_nt: TGTGCCAGCAGTGAACGGGGACAGGGTTTGTCTGAAGCTTTCTTT
j_call: TRBJ1-1
d_call: TRBD1
clone_size: NA
v_call: TRBV2

cdr3_aa: CASSVGVMYNEQFF
cdr3_nt: TGTGCCAGCAGCGTAGGAGTCATGTACAATGAGCAGTTCTTC
j_call: TRBJ2-1
d_call: NA
clone_size: NA
v_call: TRBV9

cdr3_aa: CASSTDTGEQFF
cdr3_nt: TGTGCCAGCAGCACCGATACGGGTGAGCAGTTCTTC
j_call: TRBJ2-1
d_call: NA
clone_size: NA
v_call: TRBV5-6

cdr3_aa: CASSSLSLTEQFF
cdr3_nt: TGTGCCAGCAGCTCACTAAGCTTGACTGAGCAGTTCTTC
j_call: TRBJ2-1
d_call: NA
clone_size: NA
v_call: TRBV7-2

cdr3_aa: CASSHGQGARNEKLFF
cdr3_nt: TGTGCCAGCAGCCACGGACAGGGGGCAAGGAATGAAAAACTGTTTTTT
j_call: TRBJ1-4
d_call: TRBD1
clone_size: NA
v_call: TRBV7-9

cdr3_aa: CASSAVMVAGGSGNTIYF
cdr3_nt: TGTGCCAGCAGCGCCGTGATGGTGGCAGGGGGCTCTGGAAACACCATATATTTT
j_call: TRBJ1-3
d_call: TRBD1
clone_size: NA
v_call: TRBV7-2

cdr3_aa: CASSQGPGTYTEAFF
cdr3_nt: TGTGCCAGCAGCCAAGGGCCGGGGACTTACACTGAAGCTTTCTTT
j_call: TRBJ1-1
d_call: NA
clone_size: NA
v_call: TRBV4-2

cdr3_aa: CASSPGYMVNEQFF
cdr3_nt: TGTGCCAGCTCACCCGGGTATATGGTCAATGAGCAGTTCTTC
j_call: TRBJ2-1
d_call: NA
clone_size: few
v_call: TRBV18

cdr3_aa: CVRSLQPPRGRLLHYEQYF
cdr3_nt: TGTGTCAGAAGCTTACAACCCCCCCGGGGTCGGCTGCTGCACTACGAGCAGTACTTC
j_call: TRBJ2-7
d_call: NA
clone_size: NA
v_call: TRBV7-5

cdr3_aa: CAWSGSVGNYGYTF
cdr3_nt: TGTGCCTGGAGTGGTAGCGTAGGAAACTATGGCTACACCTTC
j_call: TRBJ1-2
d_call: NA
clone_size: NA
v_call: TRBV30

cdr3_aa: CASSRAGGPGNEQFF
cdr3_nt: TGTGCCAGCAGCCGCGCGGGGGGGCCAGGGAATGAGCAGTTCTTC
j_call: TRBJ2-1
d_call: TRBD2
clone_size: NA
v_call: TRBV6-5

cdr3_aa: CASSRGLAGGFTGELFF
cdr3_nt: TGCGCCAGCAGCAGGGGACTAGCGGGGGGATTCACCGGGGAGCTGTTTTTT
j_call: TRBJ2-2
d_call: TRBD2
clone_size: NA
v_call: TRBV5-1

cdr3_aa: CASSLALPGGSYNSPLHF
cdr3_nt: TGTGCCAGCAGCTTAGCCCTACCGGGGGGTTCCTATAATTCACCCCTCCACTTT
j_call: TRBJ1-6
d_call: NA
clone_size: few
v_call: TRBV7-2

cdr3_aa: CASSFKDLVGYTF
cdr3_nt: TGTGCCAGCAGCTTCAAGGATCTAGTTGGCTACACCTTC
j_call: TRBJ1-2
d_call: NA
clone_size: NA
v_call: TRBV5-4

cdr3_aa: CASSFKQGHGTEAFF
cdr3_nt: TGTGCCAGCAGCTTTAAACAGGGGCATGGCACTGAAGCTTTCTTT
j_call: TRBJ1-1
d_call: TRBD1
clone_size: NA
v_call: TRBV27

cdr3_aa: CASKATGGYQPQHF
cdr3_nt: TGTGCCAGTAAAGCCACAGGGGGATATCAGCCCCAGCATTTT
j_call: TRBJ1-5
d_call: TRBD1
clone_size: NA
v_call: TRBV6-5